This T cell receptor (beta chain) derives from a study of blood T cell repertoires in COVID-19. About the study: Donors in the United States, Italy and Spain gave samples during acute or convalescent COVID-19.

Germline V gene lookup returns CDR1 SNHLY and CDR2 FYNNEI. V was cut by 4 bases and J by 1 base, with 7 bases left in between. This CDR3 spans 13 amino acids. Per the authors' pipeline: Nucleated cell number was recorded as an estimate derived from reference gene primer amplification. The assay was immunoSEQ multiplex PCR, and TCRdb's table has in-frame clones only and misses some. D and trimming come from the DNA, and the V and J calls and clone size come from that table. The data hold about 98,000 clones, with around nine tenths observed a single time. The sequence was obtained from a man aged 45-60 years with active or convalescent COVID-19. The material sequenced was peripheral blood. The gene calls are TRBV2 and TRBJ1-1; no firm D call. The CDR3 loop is CASSVAENTEAFF. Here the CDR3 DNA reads TGTGCCAGCAGTGTGGCAGAGAACACTGAAGCTTTCTTT.